This T cell receptor (beta chain) was found in a study of blood T cell repertoires in COVID-19. Original data processing: Amplification of reference gene primers provided the estimated nucleated cell counts. The table came from immunoSEQ multiplex PCR; TCRdb's copy has only in-frame clones and leaves some out. V and J calls and clone size are as listed in that table; D and trimming were resolved from the DNA. The repertoire holds fewer than 250,000 clones, with approximately 88% as singletons. J was trimmed by 6 bases and V by 6 bases; bases with no gene match: 6. Germline V gene lookup returns CDR1 MNHEY and CDR2 SVGEGT. The CDR3 runs to 14 residues.

Sequences were obtained from PBMCs or T cells enriched from blood (not recorded which). This rearrangement joins TRBV6-2 or TRBV6-3 to TRBJ1-4; TRBD1 matches 8 bases. The TCR comes from a woman in her 30s who had recovered from COVID-19. CDR3 sequence: CASSPRGRDEKLFF. The CDR3 nucleotides are TGTGCCAGCAGCCCCAGGGGGCGCGATGAAAAACTGTTTTTT.